This TCR beta chain was sequenced for a study of siplizumab effects on memory and regulatory T cells. About this clone: What it binds is unknown.

This CDR3 spans 16 amino acids. V lost 1 base, J lost 1 base, and 5 bases stayed unmatched. Germline lookup yields CDR1 SGHRS and CDR2 YFSETQ. General study findings and limits: Naive T cells seemed more diverse than memory cells and seemed major alloresponse contributors.

Around 10^5 TCR templates per sample were sequenced. Sequencing used immunoSEQ multiplex PCR; TCRdb keeps in-frame clones, though not all of them. The repertoire holds 80,000 to 130,000 clones, roughly 94% seen once, with under 0.65% in the top ten. The sequenced sample consisted of Tregs sorted from blood. The TCR was taken from a human donor in good health. The V gene is TRBV5-1, the J gene TRBJ2-3; 8 bases line up with TRBD2. The DNA for the CDR3 is TGCGCCAGCAGCTTGCAGCCAGCGGGAGGCACAGATACGCAGTATTTT. As protein: CASSLQPAGGTDTQYF.